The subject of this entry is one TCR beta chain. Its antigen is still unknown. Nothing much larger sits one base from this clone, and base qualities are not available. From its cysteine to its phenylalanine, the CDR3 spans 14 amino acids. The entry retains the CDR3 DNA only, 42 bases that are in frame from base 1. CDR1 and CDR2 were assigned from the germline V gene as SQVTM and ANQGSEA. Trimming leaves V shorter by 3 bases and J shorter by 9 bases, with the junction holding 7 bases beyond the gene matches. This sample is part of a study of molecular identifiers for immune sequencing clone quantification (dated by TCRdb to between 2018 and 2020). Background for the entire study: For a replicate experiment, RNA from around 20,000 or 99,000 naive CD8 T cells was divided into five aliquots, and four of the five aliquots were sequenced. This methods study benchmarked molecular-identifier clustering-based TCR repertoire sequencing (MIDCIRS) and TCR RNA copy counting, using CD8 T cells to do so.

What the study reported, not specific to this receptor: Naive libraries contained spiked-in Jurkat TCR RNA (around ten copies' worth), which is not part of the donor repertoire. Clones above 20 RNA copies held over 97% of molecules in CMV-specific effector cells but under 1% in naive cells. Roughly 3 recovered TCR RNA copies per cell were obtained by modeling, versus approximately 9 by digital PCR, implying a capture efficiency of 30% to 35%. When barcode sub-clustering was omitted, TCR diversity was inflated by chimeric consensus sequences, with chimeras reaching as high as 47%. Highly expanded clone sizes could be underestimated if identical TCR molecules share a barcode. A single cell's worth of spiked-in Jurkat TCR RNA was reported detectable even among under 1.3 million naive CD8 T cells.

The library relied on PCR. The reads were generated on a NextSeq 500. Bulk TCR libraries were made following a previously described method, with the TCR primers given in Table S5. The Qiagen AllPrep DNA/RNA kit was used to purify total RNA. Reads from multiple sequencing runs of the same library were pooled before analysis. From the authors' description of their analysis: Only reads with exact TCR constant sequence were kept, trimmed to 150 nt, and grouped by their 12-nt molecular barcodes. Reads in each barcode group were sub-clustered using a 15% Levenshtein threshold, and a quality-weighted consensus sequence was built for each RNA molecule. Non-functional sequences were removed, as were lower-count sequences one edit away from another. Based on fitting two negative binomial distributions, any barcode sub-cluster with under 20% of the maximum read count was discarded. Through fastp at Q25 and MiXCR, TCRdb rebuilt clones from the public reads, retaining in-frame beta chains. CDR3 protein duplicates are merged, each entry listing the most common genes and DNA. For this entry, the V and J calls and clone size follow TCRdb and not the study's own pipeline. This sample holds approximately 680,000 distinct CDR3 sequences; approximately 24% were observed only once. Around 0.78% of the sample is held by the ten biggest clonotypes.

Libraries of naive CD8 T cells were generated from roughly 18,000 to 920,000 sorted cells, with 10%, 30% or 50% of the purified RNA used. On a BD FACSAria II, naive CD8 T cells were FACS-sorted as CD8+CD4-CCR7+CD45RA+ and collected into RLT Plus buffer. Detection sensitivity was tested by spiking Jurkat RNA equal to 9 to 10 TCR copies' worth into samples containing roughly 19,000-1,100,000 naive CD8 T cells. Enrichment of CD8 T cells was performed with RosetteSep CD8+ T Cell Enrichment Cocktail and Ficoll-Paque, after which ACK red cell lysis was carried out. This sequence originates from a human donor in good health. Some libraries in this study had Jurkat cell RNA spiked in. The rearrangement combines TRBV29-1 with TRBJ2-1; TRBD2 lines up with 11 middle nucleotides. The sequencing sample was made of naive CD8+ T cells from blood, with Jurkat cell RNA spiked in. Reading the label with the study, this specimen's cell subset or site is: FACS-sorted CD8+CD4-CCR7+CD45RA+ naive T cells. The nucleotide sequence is TGCAGCGTTGAGGGACTAGCGGCCCAGTTTGAGCAGTTCTTC. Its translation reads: CSVEGLAAQFEQFF.